This T cell receptor beta chain was found in a study of tumor and adjacent non-tumor tissue in lung cancer. The template was RNA from unsorted bulk tissue. The library came from three nested PCR rounds adapted from ARM-PCR protocols. TCRdb processed the multiplex PCR reads anew with MiXCR; each CDR3 protein has one entry. The table has 95,000 to 150,000 distinct CDR3 sequences, about 66% seen once; the top ten hold more than 10%. Concerning this clonotype: This may arise from a read error, as a much more abundant clone is one base away.

The CDR3 covers 13 residues. The germline gives CDR1 MNHEY, CDR2 SVGAGI. The V end was cut by 4 bases, the J end by 5 bases, with 11 bases between. The chain links TRBV6-5 to TRBJ2-5, with D unclear. The TCR originated in a man aged 25 to 40 with non-small cell lung cancer. Sample: lung tumor tissue. DNA for the CDR3: TGTGCCAGCAGTTGCTCCGAGCTGGAGACCCAGTACTTC. It is translated as CASSCSELETQYF.